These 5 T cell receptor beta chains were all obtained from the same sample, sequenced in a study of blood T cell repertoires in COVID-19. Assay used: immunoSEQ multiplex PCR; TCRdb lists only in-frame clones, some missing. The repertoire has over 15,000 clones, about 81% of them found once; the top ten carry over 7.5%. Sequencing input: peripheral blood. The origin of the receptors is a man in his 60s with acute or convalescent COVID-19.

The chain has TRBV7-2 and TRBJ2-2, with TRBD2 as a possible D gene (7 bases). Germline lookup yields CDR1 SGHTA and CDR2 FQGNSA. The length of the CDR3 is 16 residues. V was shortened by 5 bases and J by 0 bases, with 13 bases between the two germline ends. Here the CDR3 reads CASSRGALTNTGELFF. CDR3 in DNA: TGTGCCAGCAGCCGGGGGGCCCTAACGAACACCGGGGAGCTGTTTTTT.

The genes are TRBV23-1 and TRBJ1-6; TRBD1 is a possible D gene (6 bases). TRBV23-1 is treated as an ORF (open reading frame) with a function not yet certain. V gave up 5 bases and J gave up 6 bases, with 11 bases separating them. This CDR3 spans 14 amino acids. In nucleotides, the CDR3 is TGCGCCAGCAGTTGGGGGACAAGTAATTCACCCCTCCACTTT. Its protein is CASSWGTSNSPLHF.

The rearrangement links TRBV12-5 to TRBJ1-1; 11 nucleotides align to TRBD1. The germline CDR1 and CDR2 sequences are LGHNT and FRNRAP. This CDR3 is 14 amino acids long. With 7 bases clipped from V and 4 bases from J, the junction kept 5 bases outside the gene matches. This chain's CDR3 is CASVWDRGGTEAFF. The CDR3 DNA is TGTGCTAGTGTTTGGGACAGGGGGGGCACTGAAGCTTTCTTT.

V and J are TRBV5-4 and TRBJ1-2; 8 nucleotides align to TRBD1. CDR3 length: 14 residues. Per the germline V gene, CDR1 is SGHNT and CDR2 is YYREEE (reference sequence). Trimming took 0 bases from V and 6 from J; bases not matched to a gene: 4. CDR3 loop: CASSLDRGFDGYTF. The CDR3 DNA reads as TGTGCCAGCAGCTTGGACAGGGGGTTTGATGGCTACACCTTC. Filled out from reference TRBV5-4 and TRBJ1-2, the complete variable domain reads ETGVTQSPTHLIKTRGQQVTLRCSSQSGHNTVSWYQQALGQGPQFIFQYYREEENGRGNFPPRFSGLQFPNYSSELNVNALELDDSALYLCASSLDRGFDGYTFGSGTRLTVV.

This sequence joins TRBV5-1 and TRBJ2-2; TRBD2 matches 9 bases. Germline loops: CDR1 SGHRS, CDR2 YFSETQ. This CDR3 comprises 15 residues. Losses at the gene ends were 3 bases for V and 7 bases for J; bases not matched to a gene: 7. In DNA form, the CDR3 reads TGCGCCAGCAGCTCCGGAAGCGGGGGGTACGGGGAGCTGTTTTTT. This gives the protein CASSSGSGGYGELFF. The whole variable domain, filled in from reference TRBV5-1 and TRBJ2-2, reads KAGVTQTPRYLIKTRGQQVTLSCSPISGHRSVSWYQQTPGQGLQFLFEYFSETQRNKGNFPGRFSGRQFSNSRSEMNVSTLELGDSALYLCASSSGSGGYGELFFGEGSRLTVL.